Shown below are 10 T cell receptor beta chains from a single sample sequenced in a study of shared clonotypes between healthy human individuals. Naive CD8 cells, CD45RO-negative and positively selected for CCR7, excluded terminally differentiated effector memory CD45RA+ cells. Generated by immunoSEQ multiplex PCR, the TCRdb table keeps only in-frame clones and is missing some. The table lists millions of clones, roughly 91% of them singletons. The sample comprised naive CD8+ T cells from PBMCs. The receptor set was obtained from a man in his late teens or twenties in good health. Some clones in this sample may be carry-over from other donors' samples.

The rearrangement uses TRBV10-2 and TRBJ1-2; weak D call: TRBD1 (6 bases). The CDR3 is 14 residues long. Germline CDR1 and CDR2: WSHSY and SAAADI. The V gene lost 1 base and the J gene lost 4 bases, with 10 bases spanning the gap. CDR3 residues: CASSEWGQGYGYTF. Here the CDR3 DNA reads TGCGCCAGCAGTGAGTGGGGACAAGGCTATGGCTACACCTTC.

The CDR3 nucleotides are TGTGCCAGCAGCTTAGCGAGGACAGGGGGCGCTGGAGAAAAACTGTTTTTT. Translation: CASSLARTGGAGEKLFF. The rearrangement links TRBV7-2 to TRBJ1-4; 11 bases are a match to TRBD1. V was pared by 0 bases and J by 8 bases, with 8 bases of the junction left unmatched. CDR3 length: 17 amino acids. CDR1 and CDR2 (germline): SGHTA, FQGNSA.

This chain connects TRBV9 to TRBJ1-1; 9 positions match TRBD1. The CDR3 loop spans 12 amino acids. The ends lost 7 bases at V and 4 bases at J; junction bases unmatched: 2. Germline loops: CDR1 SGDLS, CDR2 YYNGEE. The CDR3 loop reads CASGTGSTEAFF. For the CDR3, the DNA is TGTGCCAGCGGGACAGGGAGCACTGAAGCTTTCTTT.

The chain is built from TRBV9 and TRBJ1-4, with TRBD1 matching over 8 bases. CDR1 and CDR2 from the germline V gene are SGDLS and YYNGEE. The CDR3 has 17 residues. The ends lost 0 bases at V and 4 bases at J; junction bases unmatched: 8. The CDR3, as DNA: TGTGCCAGCAGCGTAGGGGCAGGGGGCCAAGGTAATGAAAAACTGTTTTTT. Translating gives CASSVGAGGQGNEKLFF.

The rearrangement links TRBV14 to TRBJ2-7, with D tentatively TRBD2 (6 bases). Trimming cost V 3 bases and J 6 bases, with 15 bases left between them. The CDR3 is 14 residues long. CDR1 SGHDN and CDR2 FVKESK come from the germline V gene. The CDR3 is CASSHPTSRGEQYF. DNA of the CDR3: TGTGCCAGCAGCCACCCCACTAGCCGGGGCGAGCAGTACTTC.

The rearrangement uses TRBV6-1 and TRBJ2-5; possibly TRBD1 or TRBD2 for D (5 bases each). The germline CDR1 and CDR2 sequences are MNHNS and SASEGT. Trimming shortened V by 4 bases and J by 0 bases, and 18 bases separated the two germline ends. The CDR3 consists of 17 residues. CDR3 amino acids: CASSARAGTEYQETQYF. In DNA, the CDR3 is TGTGCCAGCAGTGCCCGGGCCGGGACCGAGTACCAAGAGACCCAGTACTTC.

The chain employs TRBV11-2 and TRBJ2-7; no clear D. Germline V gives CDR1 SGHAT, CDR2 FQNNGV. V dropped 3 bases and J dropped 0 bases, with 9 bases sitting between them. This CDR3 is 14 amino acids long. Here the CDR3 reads CASSFGSDSYEQYF. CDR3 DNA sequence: TGTGCCAGCAGCTTCGGGTCAGACTCCTACGAGCAGTACTTC. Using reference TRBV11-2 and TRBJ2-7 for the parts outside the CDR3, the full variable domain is EAGVAQSPRYKIIEKRQSVAFWCNPISGHATLYWYQQILGQGPKLLIQFQNNGVVDDSQLPKDRFSAERLKGVDSTLKIQPAKLEDSAVYLCASSFGSDSYEQYFGPGTRLTVT.

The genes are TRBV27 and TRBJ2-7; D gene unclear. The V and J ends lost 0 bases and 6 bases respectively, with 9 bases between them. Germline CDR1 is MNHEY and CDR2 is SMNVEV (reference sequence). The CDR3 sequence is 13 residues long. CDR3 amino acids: CASSLSFWAEQYF. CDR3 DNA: TGTGCCAGCAGTTTATCTTTTTGGGCCGAGCAGTACTTC.

The CDR3 DNA follows: TGTGCCAGCAGCTTAGTGTGGACTAGCGGGAGTGACGAGCAGTACTTC. Its protein product is CASSLVWTSGSDEQYF. The genes are TRBV7-9 and TRBJ2-7; 13 positions agree with TRBD2. The CDR3 sequence is 16 residues long. Trimming removed 1 base from V and 5 bases from J; junction bases left unmatched: 5. Germline V gives CDR1 SEHNR, CDR2 FQNEAQ (reference sequence).

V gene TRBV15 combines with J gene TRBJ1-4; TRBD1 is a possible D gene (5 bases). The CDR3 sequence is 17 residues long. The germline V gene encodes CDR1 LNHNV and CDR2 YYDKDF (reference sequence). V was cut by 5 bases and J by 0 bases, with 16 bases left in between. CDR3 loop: CATSPDTILTTNEKLFF. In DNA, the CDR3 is TGTGCCACCAGCCCGGACACGATTCTCACAACTAATGAAAAACTGTTTTTT.